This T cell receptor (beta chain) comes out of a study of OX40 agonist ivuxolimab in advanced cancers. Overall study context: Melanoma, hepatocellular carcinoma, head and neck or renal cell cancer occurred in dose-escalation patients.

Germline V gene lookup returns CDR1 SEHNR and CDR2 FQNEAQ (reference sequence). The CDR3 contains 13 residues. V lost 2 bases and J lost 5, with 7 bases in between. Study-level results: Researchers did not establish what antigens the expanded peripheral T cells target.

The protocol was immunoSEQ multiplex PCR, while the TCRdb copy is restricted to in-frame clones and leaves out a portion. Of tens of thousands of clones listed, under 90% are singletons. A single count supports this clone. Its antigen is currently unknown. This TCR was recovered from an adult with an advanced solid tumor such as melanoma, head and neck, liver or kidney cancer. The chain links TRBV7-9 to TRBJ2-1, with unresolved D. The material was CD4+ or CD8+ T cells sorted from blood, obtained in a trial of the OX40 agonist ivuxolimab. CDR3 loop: CASSLISHNEQFF. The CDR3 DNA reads TGTGCCAGCAGCTTAATTAGCCACAATGAGCAGTTCTTC.